Listed here are 27 T cell receptor beta chains from one sample, sequenced in a study of T cell responses to AZD1222 COVID-19 vaccine. Method: immunoSEQ multiplex PCR; TCRdb's copy keeps in-frame clones and lacks some. The sample has some 96,000 clones, 70% to 90% seen once. The sequencing used peripheral blood, collected on day 0 of AZD1222 vaccination. The receptors come from an adult in good health.

CDR3 region: CASRTQGSRTGELFF. CDR3 nucleotide sequence: TGCGCCAGCAGAACACAGGGTTCGCGCACCGGGGAGCTGTTTTTT. This chain uses TRBV4-3 with TRBJ2-2; a possible D gene is TRBD1 (6 bases). The CDR3 extends over 15 amino acids. V gave up 6 bases and J gave up 4 bases, with 15 bases separating them. Germline V CDR1 and CDR2: LGHNA, YSLEER.

The rearrangement joins TRBV10-2 to TRBJ1-2, with D maybe TRBD1 (6 bases). CDR3 size: 18 residues. Trimming took 4 bases from V and 0 from J, leaving 21 bases between them. The germline CDR1 and CDR2 sequences are WSHSY and SAAADI. The CDR3 loop is CASSGRSRTEATNYGYTF. DNA of the CDR3: TGCGCCAGCAGTGGGCGGAGTAGGACAGAGGCCACTAACTATGGCTACACCTTC.

The rearrangement links TRBV29-1 to TRBJ2-3, with D perhaps being TRBD1 or TRBD2 (5 bases each). The CDR3 runs to 16 residues. Trimming left V 7 bases short and J 3 bases short, with 23 bases between. Germline loops: CDR1 SQVTM, CDR2 ANQGSEA. CDR3 sequence reads: CSAQKGWTGATDTQYF. DNA of the CDR3: TGCAGCGCCCAAAAGGGGTGGACCGGGGCGACAGATACGCAGTATTTT.

The chain couples TRBV27 to TRBJ1-5; 8 positions agree with TRBD1. The CDR3 sequence is 16 residues long. The junction had 9 bases not matched to a gene; V was cut back by 5 bases and J by 3 bases. Germline V gene sequence: CDR1 MNHEY, CDR2 SMNVEV (reference sequence). CDR3 amino acids: CASSPWTGRNNQPQHF. The CDR3 coding sequence is TGTGCCAGCAGTCCCTGGACAGGGCGAAACAATCAGCCCCAGCATTTT.

V usage is TRBV11-3 and J usage is TRBJ2-1; a weak D match, TRBD1 (6 bases). The CDR3 spans 16 residues. In germline, CDR1 is SGHNT, CDR2 YENEEA. Trimming cost V 1 base and J 3 bases, with 13 bases left between them. The CDR3 coding sequence is TGTGCCAGCAGCTTAGTGTTCGGGACAATCTACAATGAGCAGTTCTTC. Its translation is CASSLVFGTIYNEQFF.

Only a few counts were recorded for this clone. This chain joins TRBV3-1 (or the pseudogene TRBV3-2) and TRBJ2-1, with 10 bases aligning to TRBD2. Losses at the gene ends were 0 bases for V and 5 bases for J; bases not matched to a gene: 4. Germline CDR1 is LGHDT and CDR2 is YNNKEL (reference sequence). The CDR3 has 16 residues. Here the CDR3 reads CASSQEFGTSDNEQFF. DNA for the CDR3: TGTGCCAGCAGCCAAGAGTTTGGGACTAGCGACAATGAGCAGTTCTTC.

This chain uses TRBV7-2 with TRBJ2-3; D remains unclear. The CDR3 is made up of 18 amino acids. Germline V gives CDR1 SGHTA, CDR2 FQGNSA. V dropped 3 bases and J dropped 2 bases, with 21 bases sitting between them. The DNA for the CDR3 is TGTGCCAGCAGCTTTCTTCCCCGGTCAAACCGACCCACAGATACGCAGTATTTT. Its protein product is CASSFLPRSNRPTDTQYF.

The chain links TRBV11-2 to TRBJ2-2; D is undetermined. The CDR3 runs to 14 residues. V dropped 5 bases and J dropped 6 bases, with 13 bases sitting between them. The germline CDR1 and CDR2 sequences are SGHAT and FQNNGV. CDR3 loop: CASSPLMWPGELFF. The CDR3 DNA reads TGTGCCAGCAGCCCTCTAATGTGGCCCGGGGAGCTGTTTTTT.

Points on this clone: One end of the junction fails to match germline, which may point to a read error. The chain joins TRBV7-7 to TRBJ2-2; tentative D call: TRBD1 (6 bases). Looked up from germline, CDR1 is SSHAT and CDR2 is FNYEAQ (reference sequence). This CDR3 contains 14 residues. The CDR3 DNA is TGTGCTAGCAGCTTAGCAGGGGACACCGGGGAGCTGTTTTTT. It specifies CASSLAGDTGELFF.

The gene calls are TRBV6-5 and TRBJ1-1; no definite D call. The germline V gene encodes CDR1 MNHEY and CDR2 SVGAGI. This CDR3 contains 14 residues. Trimming left V 6 bases short and J 0 bases short, with 11 bases between. CDR3 residues: CASRGYSLNTEAFF. The CDR3 coding sequence is TGTGCCAGCAGGGGCTACAGTTTGAACACTGAAGCTTTCTTT.

In its sample, this clone was seen a few times. The V gene is TRBV7-8, the J gene TRBJ2-3, with 10 nucleotides matching TRBD2. This CDR3 is 17 amino acids long. Germline lookup yields CDR1 SGHVS and CDR2 FQNEAQ. J was trimmed by 3 bases and V by 1 base; bases with no gene match: 7. CDR3 amino acids: CASSLDLAGVGTDTQYF. The CDR3 DNA sequence: TGTGCCAGCAGCTTAGATCTAGCGGGGGTTGGTACAGATACGCAGTATTTT.

The V and J genes are TRBV5-1 and TRBJ1-1; D possibly corresponds to TRBD1 (6 bases). CDR3 length equals 15 residues. V was pared by 4 bases and J by 1 base, with 14 bases between. Per germline, CDR1 SGHRS and CDR2 YFSETQ. DNA of the CDR3: TGCGCCAGCAGCGCGGGGGGGGGCGCGAACACTGAAGCTTTCTTT. Its translation is CASSAGGGANTEAFF.

The CDR3 sequence is CASSLPKGPGELFF. CDR3 coding DNA: TGTGCCAGCAGCCTTCCGAAGGGGCCCGGGGAGCTGTTTTTT. The chain joins TRBV7-9 to TRBJ2-2, with D possibly being TRBD1 (5 bases). The CDR3 loop spans 14 amino acids. Germline V gives CDR1 SEHNR, CDR2 FQNEAQ (reference sequence). V shed 5 bases and J shed 6 bases, with 13 bases lying between them.

The gene calls are TRBV4-3 and TRBJ2-7; possibly TRBD1 for D (6 bases). CDR3 length equals 15 residues. CDR1 and CDR2 from the germline V gene are LGHNA and YSLEER. The ends were cut back, 1 base at V and 5 bases at J, with 15 bases in the middle. The CDR3 region is CASSQGARGGNEQYF. CDR3 coding DNA: TGCGCCAGCAGCCAAGGGGCCAGGGGTGGAAACGAGCAGTACTTC.

Written as DNA, the CDR3 is TGTGCCAGCAGTTCCGGACAGACCGTCACAGATACGCAGTATTTT. As protein: CASSSGQTVTDTQYF. This sequence joins TRBV6-6 and TRBJ2-3; D may be TRBD1 (6 bases). The germline V and J ends were trimmed by 4 bases and 2 bases, with 13 bases remaining between them. CDR1 MNHNY and CDR2 SVGAGI come from the germline V gene (reference sequence). There are 15 residues in the CDR3.

The chain combines TRBV30 with TRBJ2-7; TRBD1 might be the D (6 bases). CDR1 and CDR2 (germline): GTSNPN, SVGIG (reference sequence). The CDR3 length is 15 residues. The V end lost 4 bases, the J end lost 3 bases, and 19 bases lay between the germline ends. CDR3 residues: CAWTFGQFPIYEQYF. Here the CDR3 DNA reads TGTGCCTGGACCTTCGGACAGTTTCCCATCTACGAGCAGTACTTC.

This clone was picked up one time. This rearrangement joins TRBV18 to TRBJ1-1; D gene uncertain. CDR3 length equals 14 residues. From germline, CDR1 is KGHSH and CDR2 LQKENI. V lost 3 bases to trimming and J lost 3 bases, with 11 bases between them. The CDR3 is CASSPGNRDTEAFF. For the CDR3, the DNA is TGTGCCAGCTCACCGGGTAATCGTGACACTGAAGCTTTCTTT.

The gene calls are TRBV5-1 and TRBJ1-2; 9 nucleotides line up with TRBD1. CDR1 is SGHRS, CDR2 YFSETQ, per germline. The CDR3 is 14 residues long. J was trimmed by 3 bases and V by 5 bases; bases with no gene match: 5. The CDR3 region is CASRGQGRDYGYTF. The CDR3 DNA follows: TGCGCCAGCAGGGGACAGGGTAGGGACTATGGCTACACCTTC. The full variable domain, its missing parts supplied by reference TRBV5-1 and TRBJ1-2, is KAGVTQTPRYLIKTRGQQVTLSCSPISGHRSVSWYQQTPGQGLQFLFEYFSETQRNKGNFPGRFSGRQFSNSRSEMNVSTLELGDSALYLCASRGQGRDYGYTFGSGTRLTVV.

V usage is TRBV9 and J usage is TRBJ2-1, with 9 bases aligning to TRBD2. From germline, CDR1 is SGDLS and CDR2 YYNGEE. The CDR3 sequence is 16 residues long. V lost 4 bases to trimming and J lost 0 bases; unmatched junction nucleotides: 5. DNA for the CDR3: TGTGCCAGCAGCCTGACTAGCGGAATCTCCTACAATGAGCAGTTCTTC. Translation gives CASSLTSGISYNEQFF.

The rearrangement links TRBV5-1 to TRBJ2-1; the D is unclear. Trimming stripped 3 bases from V and 9 bases from J, with 28 bases between. Germline CDR1 and CDR2: SGHRS and YFSETQ. This CDR3 has 18 amino acids. The CDR3 loop reads CASSSLQMTQGGLGEQFF. The CDR3 coding sequence is TGCGCCAGCAGCTCCCTCCAAATGACCCAAGGCGGCCTAGGTGAGCAGTTCTTC.

The genes are TRBV10-3 and TRBJ1-1; no clear D. The CDR3 consists of 12 residues. From germline, CDR1 is ENHRY and CDR2 SYGVKD. V lost 11 bases to trimming and J lost 2 bases, with 12 bases between them. This CDR3 is CASFAGNTEAFF. The CDR3 coding sequence is TGTGCCTCCTTTGCGGGAAACACTGAAGCTTTCTTT.

This clone was detected once. V usage is TRBV13 and J usage is TRBJ2-7; TRBD1 might be the D (6 bases). Trimming shortened V by 3 bases and J by 3 bases, and 9 bases separated the two germline ends. The V gene's germline CDR1 is PRHDT and CDR2 FYEKMQ (reference sequence). CDR3 size: 13 residues. The CDR3 here is CASSFGQHYEQYF. CDR3 DNA sequence: TGTGCCAGCAGCTTCGGACAGCACTACGAGCAGTACTTC.

CDR3 nucleotide sequence: TGTGCCAGCAGTTTTAACGTCGGAAACACCATATATTTT. It translates to CASSFNVGNTIYF. The gene calls are TRBV27 and TRBJ1-3; D unclear. This CDR3 is built from 13 residues. V was pared by 3 bases and J by 4 bases, with 7 bases between. Germline V gene lookup returns CDR1 MNHEY and CDR2 SMNVEV (reference sequence).

The V gene is TRBV2, the J gene TRBJ2-7, with D unclear. V was clipped by 0 bases and J by 2 bases, with 8 bases between them. CDR3 length: 14 amino acids. Germline V gene lookup returns CDR1 SNHLY and CDR2 FYNNEI. The CDR3 sequence is CASSEAMDTYEQYF. In nucleotides, the CDR3 is TGTGCCAGCAGTGAAGCGATGGATACCTACGAGCAGTACTTC.

The chain uses TRBV11-2 and TRBJ2-3; no clear D. V lost 5 bases, J lost 0 bases, and 12 bases lay in between. The CDR3 loop spans 15 amino acids. Germline V gives CDR1 SGHAT, CDR2 FQNNGV. CDR3 sequence reads: CASSLNGQSTDTQYF. The DNA of the CDR3 is TGTGCCAGCAGCCTCAACGGGCAGAGCACAGATACGCAGTATTTT.

Written as DNA, the CDR3 is TGCGCCAGCAGCCCGGGTTACGAGCAGTACTTC. Protein: CASSPGYEQYF. This rearrangement joins TRBV5-1 to TRBJ2-7, with unresolved D. The CDR3 is 11 residues long. CDR1 is SGHRS and CDR2 is YFSETQ in the germline V gene. V was trimmed by 4 bases and J by 4 bases, leaving 6 bases between them.

The rearrangement joins TRBV6-4 to TRBJ2-1, with D maybe TRBD1 (5 bases). The CDR3 covers 16 residues. Deletions cut 11 bases from V and 2 bases from J, with 22 bases between. Germline V gene data show CDR1 as MRHNA and CDR2 as SNTAGT. The CDR3 here is CAGIGVRDRPYNEQFF. The CDR3 DNA sequence: TGTGCCGGGATAGGGGTAAGAGACCGTCCCTACAATGAGCAGTTCTTC.